This passage covers 14 T cell receptor beta chains from one sample sequenced in a study of blood T cell repertoires in COVID-19 (TCRdb year 2020). Libraries were constructed by the immunoSEQ multiplex PCR assay. Sourced from immuneACCESS, this table was stored by TCRdb with only in-frame sequences that have V and J called. A share of the clones is absent; for the studies checked, an unresolved V gene accounts for under half, and the remainder has no known explanation. This sample holds around 100,000 clones; 70% to 90% were observed only once. 5.1% of the sample belongs to the ten largest clones. The sample consisted of peripheral blood. The receptors derive from a human donor in a cohort sampled during active COVID-19.

This clone was seen just once. The chain joins TRBV29-1 to TRBJ1-2, with a possible D match to TRBD1 (5 bases). CDR1 SQVTM and CDR2 ANQGSEA come from the germline V gene. The germline V and J ends were trimmed by 0 bases and 3 bases, with 11 bases remaining between them. This CDR3 region has 14 residues. The CDR3 DNA follows: TGCAGCGTTGAAGACCCCTGGGGGGACTATGGCTACACCTTC. This translates into CSVEDPWGDYGYTF. The whole variable domain, remainder taken from reference TRBV29-1 and TRBJ1-2, is SAVISQKPSRDICQRGTSLTIQCQVDSQVTMMFWYRQQPGQSLTLIATANQGSEATYESGFVIDKFPISRPNLTFSTLTVSNMSPEDSSIYLCSVEDPWGDYGYTFGSGTRLTVV.

The V gene is TRBV18, the J gene TRBJ2-2; tentative D call: TRBD2 (6 bases). Germline loops: CDR1 KGHSH, CDR2 LQKENI. Trimming left V 4 bases short and J 7 bases short, with 13 bases between. This CDR3 spans 14 amino acids. CDR3 nucleotide sequence: TGTGCCAGCTCACTCAACCAGCGGGTCGGGGAGCTGTTTTTT. It codes for CASSLNQRVGELFF.

In its sample, this clone was seen once. The chain links TRBV27 to TRBJ1-1, with no clear D. The CDR3 is made up of 14 amino acids. The germline V gene encodes CDR1 MNHEY and CDR2 SMNVEV (reference sequence). Trimming shortened V by 2 bases and J by 3 bases, and 10 bases separated the two germline ends. CDR3 nucleotides: TGTGCCAGCAGTTTAGTCGGAGGTCACACTGAAGCTTTCTTT. Its translation: CASSLVGGHTEAFF.

The V call is TRBV9, the J call TRBJ1-4, with 7 nucleotides matching TRBD1. With V trimmed by 4 bases and J by 7 bases, 19 bases remained unmatched. The CDR3 is 18 residues long. Germline V gene data show CDR1 as SGDLS and CDR2 as YYNGEE. The CDR3 region is CASSPRGDRGFQTEKLFF. In DNA, the CDR3 is TGTGCCAGCAGCCCGAGGGGGGACAGAGGGTTTCAAACTGAAAAACTGTTTTTT.

The chain combines TRBV7-2 with TRBJ1-2; no firm D call. Per germline, CDR1 SGHTA and CDR2 FQGNSA. CDR3 length: 14 residues. The V end was cut by 1 base, the J end by 2 bases, with 8 bases between. This CDR3 is CASSLDSNNYGYTF. CDR3 sequence (DNA): TGTGCCAGCAGCTTAGACAGCAACAACTATGGCTACACCTTC.

V and J are TRBV19 and TRBJ2-1, with 8 positions matching TRBD2. V was clipped by 5 bases and J by 2 bases; unmatched bases: 5. CDR3 length equals 15 residues. Germline V gene data show CDR1 as LNHDA and CDR2 as SQIVND (reference sequence). CDR3 in DNA: TGTGCCAGTAGTTTAAGCGGGGGCCCCTACAATGAGCAGTTCTTC. This encodes CASSLSGGPYNEQFF.

CDR3 sequence: CASSGPGFGYTF. In DNA, the CDR3 is TGTGCCAGCAGTGGTCCGGGGTTTGGCTACACCTTC. The chain is built from TRBV12-3 or TRBV12-4 and TRBJ1-2; D not certain. This CDR3 has 12 residues. The V and J ends lost 5 bases and 7 bases respectively, with 11 bases between them.

The chain has TRBV2 and TRBJ1-4; a possible D gene is TRBD1 (5 bases). The CDR3 is 15 residues long. The germline V and J ends were trimmed by 7 bases and 0 bases, with 12 bases remaining between them. The germline CDR1 and CDR2 sequences are SNHLY and FYNNEI. The CDR3: CASTRTPATNEKLFF. The CDR3 DNA reads as TGTGCCAGCACTCGGACACCAGCAACTAATGAAAAACTGTTTTTT.

The chain employs TRBV9 and TRBJ2-7, with 7 nucleotides matching TRBD2. Germline values: CDR1 SGDLS, CDR2 YYNGEE. J gave up 3 bases and V 0 bases, and 6 bases lay outside the gene matches. The CDR3 has 15 amino acids. The CDR3 here is CASSVDLAASYEQYF. The CDR3, as DNA: TGTGCCAGCAGCGTAGATCTAGCGGCCAGCTACGAGCAGTACTTC.

The V call is TRBV27, the J call TRBJ2-3; 11 bases map to TRBD2. CDR3 size: 15 residues. Germline CDR1 and CDR2: MNHEY and SMNVEV (reference sequence). Losses at the gene ends were 3 bases for V and 4 bases for J; bases not matched to a gene: 3. The CDR3: CASSLTSGKADTQYF. For the CDR3, the DNA is TGTGCCAGCAGTTTGACTAGCGGGAAGGCAGATACGCAGTATTTT.

The chain is built from TRBV4-3 and TRBJ1-1; D is uncertain. Germline V CDR1 and CDR2: LGHNA, YSLEER. Trimming shortened V by 0 bases and J by 1 base, and 6 bases separated the two germline ends. The CDR3 is 14 residues long. The CDR3 nucleotides are TGCGCCAGCAGCCAAGATATGAGGAACACTGAAGCTTTCTTT. Its translation is CASSQDMRNTEAFF.

This clone was seen more than once but under ten times. The chain uses TRBV29-1 and TRBJ2-7; 7 positions match TRBD1. The V segment lost 6 bases and the J segment 0 bases; nucleotides outside the gene matches: 5. The CDR3 is made up of 13 amino acids. CDR1 and CDR2 from the germline V gene are SQVTM and ANQGSEA. The CDR3 DNA follows: TGCAGCGTGGGGGACAGATACTCCTACGAGCAGTACTTC. Encoded protein: CSVGDRYSYEQYF.

V and J are TRBV28 and TRBJ1-2; D unclear. Trimming removed 5 bases at V and 7 bases at J, with 8 bases between. CDR3 length: 11 residues. In germline, CDR1 is MDHEN, CDR2 SYDVKM. CDR3 region: CASSTNRGYTF. In DNA, the CDR3 is TGTGCCAGCAGTACAAACCGTGGCTACACCTTC.

The gene calls are TRBV5-1 and TRBJ1-1, with 11 bases aligning to TRBD1. The germline V gene encodes CDR1 SGHRS and CDR2 YFSETQ. Trimming at V came to 6 bases and at J to 4 bases, leaving 8 bases not matched to a gene. This CDR3 spans 15 amino acids. The chain's CDR3 is CASTTSGQGATEAFF. CDR3 DNA: TGCGCCAGCACCACTAGTGGACAGGGGGCCACTGAAGCTTTCTTT.